One sample yielded the 9 T cell receptor beta chains listed below, sequenced in a study of cytomegalovirus exposure and HLA in healthy donors. The primer mix had 60 Vbeta and 13 Jbeta primers. Method: immunoSEQ multiplex PCR; TCRdb's copy keeps in-frame clones and lacks some. The data contain approximately 93,000 clones, around 84% of them seen just once; the ten biggest clones take up less than 3.5%. Sequencing was carried out using PBMCs. The receptor source for this set is a middle-aged woman in good health and CMV-seronegative.

CDR3 in DNA: TGTGCCAGCAGGCAACAGGGGCCCGGGGGCTACACCTTC. The encoded protein is CASRQQGPGGYTF. The chain employs TRBV28 and TRBJ1-2; 7 bases match TRBD1. The CDR3 has 13 residues. The germline V gene encodes CDR1 MDHEN and CDR2 SYDVKM. J lost 8 bases, V lost 6 bases, and 9 bases had no gene match.

The gene calls are TRBV15 and TRBJ2-3, with D tentatively TRBD1 (5 bases). The germline V gene encodes CDR1 LNHNV and CDR2 YYDKDF (reference sequence). This CDR3 is built from 14 residues. V lost 0 bases and J lost 2, with 6 bases in between. The CDR3 spells CATSRETATDTQYF. As DNA, the CDR3 is TGTGCCACCAGCAGAGAGACAGCCACAGATACGCAGTATTTT.

The sample holds a few counts of this clone. The chain has TRBV5-6 and TRBJ1-1; 9 bases map to TRBD1. V dropped 6 bases and J dropped 4; count of bases not matched to a gene: 7. Germline V lookup: CDR1 SGHDT, CDR2 YYEEEE. There are 14 residues in the CDR3. CDR3 loop: CASNMDRGATEAFF. The CDR3, as DNA: TGTGCCAGCAACATGGACAGGGGTGCCACTGAAGCTTTCTTT.

CDR3 nucleotides: TGTGCCAGTAGTGCGGGCGACGGACGGCGGCAAGGCTACACCTTC. Amino acids: CASSAGDGRRQGYTF. The V gene is TRBV19, the J gene TRBJ1-2; D is ambiguous. The germline V and J ends were trimmed by 5 bases and 8 bases, with 21 bases remaining between them. Germline loops: CDR1 LNHDA, CDR2 SQIVND (reference sequence). This CDR3 is built from 15 residues.

The chain combines TRBV5-1 with TRBJ1-1, with D perhaps TRBD1 (6 bases). Germline loops: CDR1 SGHRS, CDR2 YFSETQ. Trimming shortened V by 4 bases and J by 1 base, and 14 bases separated the two germline ends. The CDR3 extends over 15 amino acids. The CDR3 DNA sequence: TGCGCCAGCAGCATTTGGACAGCGGCGAACACTGAAGCTTTCTTT. Translation: CASSIWTAANTEAFF.

The chain carries TRBV5-6 and TRBJ2-7; 10 bases agree with TRBD2. The CDR3 sequence is 16 residues long. Germline V gene lookup returns CDR1 SGHDT and CDR2 YYEEEE. The ends lost 3 bases at V and 3 bases at J; junction bases unmatched: 9. CDR3 nucleotide sequence: TGTGCCAGCAGCTCCCAACGAGCGGGAGGGTTCTACGAGCAGTACTTC. It is translated as CASSSQRAGGFYEQYF.

The rearrangement links TRBV7-2 to TRBJ2-7, with D perhaps matching TRBD2 (6 bases). V was trimmed by 1 base and J by 3 bases, leaving 16 bases between them. This CDR3 has 16 amino acids. Germline V CDR1 and CDR2: SGHTA, FQGNSA. In DNA form, the CDR3 reads TGTGCCAGCAGCTTAGTACTGGACTACCTGAACTACGAGCAGTACTTC. Its translation: CASSLVLDYLNYEQYF.

This rearrangement joins TRBV7-8 to TRBJ2-7, with 7 bases fitting TRBD2. With V trimmed by 0 bases and J by 4 bases, 9 bases remained unmatched. The length of the CDR3 is 16 residues. CDR1 is SGHVS and CDR2 is FQNEAQ in the germline V gene. Here the CDR3 DNA reads TGTGCCAGCAGCTTAGCCAGACTAGCAAGTTTTTACGAGCAGTACTTC. Its protein product is CASSLARLASFYEQYF.

The chain joins TRBV7-3 to TRBJ2-1, with 7 bases fitting TRBD1. Germline V gene sequence: CDR1 SGHTA, CDR2 FQGTGA. The CDR3 is 14 amino acids. J gave up 6 bases and V 5 bases, and 7 bases lay outside the gene matches. The CDR3 region is CASSPEDRANEQFF. The CDR3 DNA reads TGTGCCAGCAGCCCCGAAGACAGGGCCAATGAGCAGTTCTTC. The whole variable domain, remainder taken from reference TRBV7-3 and TRBJ2-1, is GAGVSQTPSNKVTEKGKYVELRCDPISGHTALYWYRQSLGQGPEFLIYFQGTGAADDSGLPNDRFFAVRPEGSVSTLKIQRTERGDSAVYLCASSPEDRANEQFFGPGTRLTVL.